This passage covers 25 T cell receptor beta chains from one sample sequenced in a study of OX40 agonist ivuxolimab in advanced cancers. The protocol used for the library was the immunoSEQ multiplex PCR assay. Drawn from immuneACCESS, this table holds only the in-frame rearrangements with V and J called that TCRdb kept. Clones are partly lost; checked studies trace under half to an unresolved V gene and leave the rest unexplained. This sample lists 85,000 to 130,000 clones; 90% were detected once. Together, the top ten hold around 0.47% of the sample. This material consisted of CD4+ or CD8+ T cells sorted from blood, taken in a trial of the OX40 agonist ivuxolimab. Receptors originate from an adult with an advanced solid tumor such as melanoma, head and neck, liver or kidney cancer.

V and J are TRBV19 and TRBJ1-3, with 7 bases that match TRBD1. CDR3 length: 16 residues. The V segment lost 7 bases and the J segment 7 bases; nucleotides outside the gene matches: 16. CDR1 is LNHDA, CDR2 SQIVND, per germline (reference sequence). CDR3 residues: CASTSPWTGKANTIYF. DNA for the CDR3: TGTGCCAGTACCTCCCCCTGGACAGGAAAGGCGAACACCATATATTTT.

The chain links TRBV19 to TRBJ2-2; D tentatively fits TRBD1 or TRBD2 (5 bases each). The germline V gene has CDR1 LNHDA and CDR2 SQIVND (reference sequence). The CDR3 consists of 18 residues. Trimming left V 9 bases short and J 4 bases short, with 27 bases between. The chain's CDR3 is CASSILILSVGTTGELFF. Here the CDR3 DNA reads TGTGCCAGCTCAATTCTTATATTATCGGTAGGGACCACCGGGGAGCTGTTTTTT.

The genes are TRBV27 and TRBJ1-2; TRBD1 agrees at 9 bases. This CDR3 spans 15 amino acids. Germline V gene lookup returns CDR1 MNHEY and CDR2 SMNVEV (reference sequence). V lost 4 bases to trimming and J lost 7 bases; unmatched junction nucleotides: 10. The CDR3 protein is CASSSPRDRVSGYTF. In nucleotides, the CDR3 is TGTGCCAGCAGTTCCCCCCGGGACAGGGTTAGTGGCTACACCTTC.

This chain joins TRBV12-5 and TRBJ2-1; 9 bases align to TRBD1. Germline V gene sequence: CDR1 LGHNT, CDR2 FRNRAP. This CDR3 comprises 14 residues. J gave up 9 bases and V 6 bases, and 9 bases lay outside the gene matches. The CDR3 region is CASGPGQGLLEQFF. The CDR3 DNA is TGTGCTAGTGGACCGGGACAGGGACTGCTTGAGCAGTTCTTC.

This sequence joins TRBV6-5 and TRBJ2-2, with 7 bases aligning to TRBD1. Trimming removed 5 bases from V and 5 bases from J; junction bases left unmatched: 5. CDR1 is MNHEY, CDR2 SVGAGI, per germline. This CDR3 is 14 amino acids long. CDR3 sequence: CASSPTGPTGELFF. The DNA for the CDR3 is TGTGCCAGCAGTCCGACAGGGCCTACCGGGGAGCTGTTTTTT.

The chain couples TRBV19 to TRBJ1-3, with no clear D. Between the trimmed V and J ends, which lost 8 bases and 3 bases, there was a span of 11 bases. Germline CDR1 is LNHDA and CDR2 is SQIVND (reference sequence). The CDR3 sequence is 13 residues long. CDR3 sequence reads: CASAPQDGNTIYF. Written as DNA, the CDR3 is TGTGCCAGTGCCCCCCAGGATGGAAACACCATATATTTT.

This chain links TRBV28 with TRBJ2-7; 7 nucleotides agree with TRBD2. The junction had 4 bases not matched to a gene; V was cut back by 11 bases and J by 0 bases. The CDR3 is made up of 12 amino acids. Germline values: CDR1 MDHEN, CDR2 SYDVKM. CDR3 amino acids: CAGGGNSYEQYF. The CDR3 coding sequence is TGTGCCGGGGGGGGTAACTCCTACGAGCAGTACTTC.

The chain's CDR3 is CASSPGAGGSTDTQYF. The CDR3 DNA reads as TGTGCCAGTAGCCCCGGAGCGGGGGGCAGCACAGATACGCAGTATTTT. V gene TRBV19 combines with J gene TRBJ2-3; 9 nucleotides line up with TRBD2. V lost 6 bases, J lost 0 bases, and 7 bases stayed unmatched. The CDR3 extends over 16 amino acids. Germline V gene sequence: CDR1 LNHDA, CDR2 SQIVND (reference sequence).

V usage is TRBV6-5 and J usage is TRBJ1-2, with 8 bases aligning to TRBD1. The trim removed 6 bases at V and 4 bases at J, leaving 7 bases unmatched. CDR3 length equals 14 residues. The germline CDR1 and CDR2 sequences are MNHEY and SVGAGI. DNA of the CDR3: TGTGCCAGCAGACCTCCCGGGACAGGCTATGGCTACACCTTC. Translation gives CASRPPGTGYGYTF.

This clone was counted once. The chain carries TRBV10-3 and TRBJ1-1; D perhaps matches TRBD1 (5 bases). Trimming removed 4 bases from V and 2 bases from J, with 11 bases in between. The germline gives CDR1 ENHRY, CDR2 SYGVKD. The CDR3 contains 14 residues. CDR3 region: CAISGGEFNTEAFF. CDR3 nucleotides: TGTGCCATCAGTGGGGGGGAATTTAACACTGAAGCTTTCTTT.

The chain is built from TRBV9 and TRBJ1-5; 7 bases align to TRBD1. V shed 3 bases and J 7 bases; nucleotides not matched to a gene: 10. Germline CDR1 is SGDLS and CDR2 is YYNGEE. The CDR3 totals 15 residues. The CDR3 region has the DNA TGTGCCAGCAGCGACTCCGGGACAGTGGTACAGCCCCAGCATTTT. Protein product: CASSDSGTVVQPQHF.

The chain is built from TRBV7-2 and TRBJ1-2; tentatively, D is TRBD1 (5 bases). This CDR3 region has 17 residues. CDR1 and CDR2 (germline): SGHTA, FQGNSA. V shed 1 base and J shed 3 bases, with 18 bases lying between them. The CDR3 DNA is TGTGCCAGCAGCTTAGAGTGGTACCAAGGGGCAGACTATGGCTACACCTTC. Its protein is CASSLEWYQGADYGYTF.

V gene TRBV19 combines with J gene TRBJ1-5, with D possibly matching TRBD1 (5 bases). CDR1 and CDR2 (germline): LNHDA, SQIVND (reference sequence). The CDR3 contains 18 residues. V was shortened by 1 base and J by 2 bases, with 18 bases between the two germline ends. CDR3 sequence (DNA): TGTGCCAGTAGTATAGGGCCCTTCCGGGAAGGGGGCAATCAGCCCCAGCATTTT. This gives the protein CASSIGPFREGGNQPQHF.

The chain is built from TRBV7-2 and TRBJ2-7; no definite D call. Trimming left V 3 bases short and J 6 bases short, with 6 bases between. The germline V gene encodes CDR1 SGHTA and CDR2 FQGNSA. The CDR3 totals 11 residues. DNA for the CDR3: TGTGCCAGCAGCTTGTACGGCGAGCAGTACTTC. It codes for CASSLYGEQYF.

The chain uses TRBV5-8 and TRBJ1-2; D gene unclear. The CDR3 length is 11 residues. Trimming took 2 bases from V and 7 from J, leaving 6 bases between them. Germline V gene lookup returns CDR1 SGHTS and CDR2 YDEGEE. This CDR3 reads CASSFDGGYTF. The DNA of the CDR3 is TGTGCCAGCAGCTTCGACGGTGGCTACACCTTC.

V is TRBV30 and J is TRBJ2-3; 8 nucleotides line up with TRBD2. The CDR3 loop spans 14 amino acids. Trimming took 3 bases from V and 3 from J; bases not matched to a gene: 5. Per germline, CDR1 GTSNPN and CDR2 SVGIG (reference sequence). DNA for the CDR3: TGTGCCTGGAGATGGCGGGGGGCGACAGATACGCAGTATTTT. Translated, it gives CAWRWRGATDTQYF.

The chain is built from TRBV7-2 and TRBJ2-5; D remains unclear. This CDR3 has 13 residues. Germline lookup yields CDR1 SGHTA and CDR2 FQGNSA. Deletions cut 5 bases from V and 5 bases from J, with 12 bases between. The CDR3 loop is CASSAIKKETQYF. The CDR3 DNA reads TGTGCCAGCAGCGCTATCAAGAAGGAGACCCAGTACTTC.

The J gene is TRBJ1-1, the V gene TRBV19, with 10 positions matching TRBD1. Germline CDR1 and CDR2: LNHDA and SQIVND (reference sequence). This CDR3 spans 15 amino acids. Germline trimming cut 5 bases from V and 0 bases from J; bases unmatched to any gene: 3. The chain's CDR3 is CASSAGTGVNTEAFF. CDR3 DNA sequence: TGTGCCAGTAGTGCCGGGACAGGGGTGAACACTGAAGCTTTCTTT.

The rearrangement uses TRBV6-5 and TRBJ1-2, with D possibly TRBD1 on 5 matching bases. Germline lookup yields CDR1 MNHEY and CDR2 SVGAGI. This CDR3 is 14 amino acids long. Between the trimmed V and J ends, which lost 2 bases and 1 base, there was a span of 8 bases. CDR3 sequence: CASSYRGGNYGYTF. The DNA of the CDR3 is TGTGCCAGCAGTTACAGGGGCGGTAACTATGGCTACACCTTC.

CDR3 DNA: TGTGCCAGCAGCCCCTTAAGCGGGGGGTCCTCCTACGAGCAGTACTTC. Protein sequence: CASSPLSGGSSYEQYF. The chain has TRBV5-8 and TRBJ2-7; 9 bases fit TRBD2. This CDR3 comprises 16 residues. CDR1 SGHTS and CDR2 YDEGEE come from the germline V gene. V lost 4 bases to trimming and J lost 0 bases; unmatched junction nucleotides: 8.

This clone was counted a few times. This chain links TRBV6-5 with TRBJ2-7; D not certain. V was clipped by 0 bases and J by 2 bases, with 11 bases between them. Germline loops: CDR1 MNHEY, CDR2 SVGAGI. This CDR3 is built from 15 residues. This chain's CDR3 is CASSYSSRLTYEQYF. As DNA, the CDR3 is TGTGCCAGCAGTTACTCGTCGAGGTTGACCTACGAGCAGTACTTC.

J is TRBJ2-3 and V is TRBV29-1, with a tentative D call TRBD1 (5 bases). V was pared by 3 bases and J by 2 bases, with 6 bases between. The V gene's germline CDR1 is SQVTM and CDR2 ANQGSEA. The CDR3 runs to 12 residues. The CDR3 coding sequence is TGCAGCGTTGAGACAGCCACAGATACGCAGTATTTT. This gives the protein CSVETATDTQYF.

V and J are TRBV11-2 and TRBJ2-5; 12 bases match TRBD2. The V gene end was trimmed by 4 bases and the J gene end by 5 bases; junction bases not matched to a gene: 14. The CDR3 length is 18 residues. Germline V gene sequence: CDR1 SGHAT, CDR2 FQNNGV. CDR3 region: CASSSRYQGLAGQETQYF. CDR3 DNA sequence: TGTGCCAGCAGCTCCCGATACCAAGGACTAGCGGGGCAGGAGACCCAGTACTTC.

The gene calls are TRBV7-9 and TRBJ2-5; D possibly corresponds to TRBD1 (5 bases). Germline CDR1 reads SEHNR; CDR2 reads FQNEAQ (reference sequence). This CDR3 has 11 residues. V lost 8 bases, J lost 5 bases, and 9 bases lay in between. The CDR3 loop is CASAKGETQYF. CDR3 sequence (DNA): TGTGCCAGCGCCAAGGGGGAGACCCAGTACTTC.

The chain employs TRBV9 and TRBJ1-2, with D possibly TRBD1 on 6 matching bases. The CDR3 has 15 residues. CDR1 and CDR2 from the germline V gene are SGDLS and YYNGEE. V lost 0 bases, J lost 8 bases, and 17 bases lay in between. CDR3: CASSVGGGALYGYTF. The CDR3 region has the DNA TGTGCCAGCAGCGTAGGTGGGGGGGCGCTTTACGGCTACACCTTC.